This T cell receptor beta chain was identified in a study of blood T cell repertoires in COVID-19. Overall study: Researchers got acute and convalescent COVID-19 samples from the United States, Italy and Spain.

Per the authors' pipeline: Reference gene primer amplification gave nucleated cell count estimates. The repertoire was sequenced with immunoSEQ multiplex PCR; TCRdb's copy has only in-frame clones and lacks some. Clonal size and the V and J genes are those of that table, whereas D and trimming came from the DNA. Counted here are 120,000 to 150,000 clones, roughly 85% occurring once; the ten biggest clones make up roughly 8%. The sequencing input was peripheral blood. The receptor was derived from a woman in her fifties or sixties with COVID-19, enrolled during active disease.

CDR3 nucleotide sequence: TGTGCCAGCAGCCAAGATAGGCAGGGGAACACTGAAGCTTTCTTT. This encodes CASSQDRQGNTEAFF. This chain uses TRBV3-1 (or the pseudogene TRBV3-2) with TRBJ1-1; maybe TRBD1 (5 bases). The CDR3 loop spans 15 amino acids. Trimming removed 0 bases at V and 1 base at J, with 9 bases between. CDR1 LGHDT and CDR2 YNNKEL come from the germline V gene (reference sequence).